This T cell receptor (beta chain) was sequenced for a study of immune evolution from preneoplasia to lung adenocarcinoma. Of note for this clone: The antigen is undetermined.

Whole-study findings and limits: Top clone frequencies peaked in normal lung, apparently declining through invasive adenocarcinoma. Clonality was highest in normal lung, lower in later-stage lesions apparently.

This CDR3 has 14 residues. V dropped 0 bases and J dropped 3 bases, with 7 bases sitting between them. Germline V gene data show CDR1 as SGHRS and CDR2 as YFSETQ. Resections took place in Japan or China from the mid-2010s to the late 2010s. Assay used: immunoSEQ multiplex PCR; TCRdb lists only in-frame clones, some missing. The data hold tens of thousands of clones, with about two thirds observed a single time. The rearrangement links TRBV5-1 to TRBJ2-4; TRBD1 might be the D (6 bases). The sequence was obtained from a person in their sixties with invasive lung adenocarcinoma. Some clones in this sample may be carry-over from other donors' samples. The source material was FFPE invasive lung adenocarcinoma tissue. The CDR3 nucleotides read TGCGCCAGCAGCTTGGGGACAGTCAAAAACATTCAGTACTTC. Its protein product is CASSLGTVKNIQYF. The whole variable domain, remainder taken from reference TRBV5-1 and TRBJ2-4, is KAGVTQTPRYLIKTRGQQVTLSCSPISGHRSVSWYQQTPGQGLQFLFEYFSETQRNKGNFPGRFSGRQFSNSRSEMNVSTLELGDSALYLCASSLGTVKNIQYFGAGTRLSVL.